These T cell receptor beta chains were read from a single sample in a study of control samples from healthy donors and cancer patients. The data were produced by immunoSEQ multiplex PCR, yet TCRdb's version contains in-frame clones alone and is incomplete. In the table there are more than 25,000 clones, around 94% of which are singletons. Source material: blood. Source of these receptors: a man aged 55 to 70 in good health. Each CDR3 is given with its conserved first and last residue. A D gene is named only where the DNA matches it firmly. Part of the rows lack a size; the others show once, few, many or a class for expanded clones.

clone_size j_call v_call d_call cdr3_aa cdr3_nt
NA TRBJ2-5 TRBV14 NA CASSHGPAETQYF TGTGCCAGCAGCCACGGTCCTGCAGAGACCCAGTACTTC
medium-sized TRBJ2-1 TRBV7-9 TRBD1 CASSLADRGRNEQFF TGTGCCAGCAGCTTAGCCGACAGGGGTCGGAATGAGCAGTTCTTC
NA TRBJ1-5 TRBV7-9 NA CASSLVGGNQPQHF TGTGCCAGCAGCTTAGTTGGTGGCAATCAGCCCCAGCATTTT
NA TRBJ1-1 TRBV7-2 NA CASNPGVGVNTEAFF TGTGCCAGCAACCCCGGGGTGGGGGTGAACACTGAAGCTTTCTTT
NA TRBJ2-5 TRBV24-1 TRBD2 CATSDLLAGAQETQYF TGTGCCACCAGTGATTTGCTAGCGGGGGCCCAAGAGACCCAGTACTTC
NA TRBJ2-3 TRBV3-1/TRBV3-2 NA CASSPRGAATDTQYF TGTGCCAGCAGCCCACGGGGGGCGGCCACAGATACGCAGTATTTT
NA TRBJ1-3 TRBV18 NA CASSQGISRNGNTIYF TGTGCCAGCTCACAGGGGATATCTCGAAATGGAAACACCATATATTTT
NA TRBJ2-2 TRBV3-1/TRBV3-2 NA CASSQLPGHRSGELFF TGTGCCAGCAGCCAACTTCCGGGACATCGGTCCGGGGAGCTGTTTTTT
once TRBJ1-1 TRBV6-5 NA CASSYSENTEAFF TGTGCCAGCAGTTACTCGGAGAACACTGAAGCTTTCTTT
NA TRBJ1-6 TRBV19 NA CASRFGPQNSPLHF TGTGCCAGTAGATTCGGGCCCCAGAATTCACCCCTCCACTTT
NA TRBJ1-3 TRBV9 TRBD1 CASSVGTGGNSGNTIYF TGTGCCAGCAGCGTAGGAACAGGGGGCAACTCTGGAAACACCATATATTTT
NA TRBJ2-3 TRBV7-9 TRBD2 CASSALGLGLSTDTQYF TGTGCCAGCAGCGCTTTGGGACTAGGATTGAGCACAGATACGCAGTATTTT
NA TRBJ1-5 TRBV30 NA CAWSVGPPEQHF TGTGCCTGGAGTGTAGGCCCGCCCGAGCAGCATTTT
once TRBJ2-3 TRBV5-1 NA CASSSGTGAPSTDTQYF TGCGCCAGCAGCTCGGGGACGGGGGCCCCTAGCACAGATACGCAGTATTTT
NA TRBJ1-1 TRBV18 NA CASSPGNTEAFF TGTGCCAGCTCACCAGGGAACACTGAAGCTTTCTTT
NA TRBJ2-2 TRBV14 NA CASSQLAQGRPSGPNTGELFF TGTGCCAGCAGCCAGCTTGCACAGGGGCGACCTAGCGGGCCGAACACCGGGGAGCTGTTTTTT
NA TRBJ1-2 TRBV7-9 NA CASSPEGRGYGYTF TGTGCCAGCAGCCCGGAGGGACGAGGCTATGGCTACACCTTC
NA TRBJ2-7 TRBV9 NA CASSVEASVGEQYF TGTGCCAGCAGCGTAGAGGCTAGCGTGGGCGAGCAGTACTTC
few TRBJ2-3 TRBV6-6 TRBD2 CASSFNPGSGGPSTDTQYF TGTGCCAGCAGCTTTAATCCTGGTAGCGGGGGCCCATCCACAGATACGCAGTATTTT
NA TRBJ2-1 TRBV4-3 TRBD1 CASSRDRGARYNEQFF TGCGCCAGCAGCCGGGACAGAGGGGCTCGGTACAATGAGCAGTTCTTC
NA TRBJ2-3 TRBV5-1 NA CASSLGLSLGDTQYF TGCGCCAGCAGCTTGGGCCTCTCTTTGGGGGATACGCAGTATTTT
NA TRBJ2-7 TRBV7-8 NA CASSQGHLEQYF TGTGCCAGCAGCCAAGGACACCTCGAGCAGTACTTC
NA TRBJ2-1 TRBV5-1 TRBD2 CASRAGGATSTNEQFF TGCGCCAGCCGCGCGGGGGGGGCGACCTCTACGAATGAGCAGTTCTTC
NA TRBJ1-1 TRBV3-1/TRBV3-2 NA CASSQKFITTSNREAFF TGTGCCAGCAGCCAAAAATTCATAACGACGTCGAACCGCGAAGCTTTCTTT
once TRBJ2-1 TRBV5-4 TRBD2 CASSSGAPSGTSGGPNEQFF TGTGCCAGCAGCTCGGGGGCACCATCCGGGACTAGCGGGGGGCCGAATGAGCAGTTCTTC
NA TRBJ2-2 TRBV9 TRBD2 CASSGQRGGTGELFF TGTGCCAGCAGCGGGCAGCGGGGGGGCACCGGGGAGCTGTTTTTT
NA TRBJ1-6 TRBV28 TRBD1 CASSLPGGSPLHF TGTGCCAGCAGCCTCCCAGGGGGTTCACCCCTCCACTTT
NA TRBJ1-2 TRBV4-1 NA CASSQVSGNYGYTF TGCGCCAGCAGCCAAGTATCAGGGAACTATGGCTACACCTTC
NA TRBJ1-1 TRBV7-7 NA CASSPDLNTEAFF TGTGCCAGCAGCCCCGATTTGAACACTGAAGCTTTCTTT
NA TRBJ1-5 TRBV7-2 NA CASSVSKDSNQPQHF TGTGCCAGCAGCGTCTCTAAAGATAGCAATCAGCCCCAGCATTTT
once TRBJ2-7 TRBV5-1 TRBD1 CASSDKGRTGPYEQYF TGCGCCAGCAGCGACAAAGGAAGGACAGGACCCTACGAGCAGTACTTC
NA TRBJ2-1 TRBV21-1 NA CASSTSGGGSYNEQFF TGTGCCAGTTCGACTAGCGGGGGTGGGTCCTACAATGAGCAGTTCTTC
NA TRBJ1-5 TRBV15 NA CATSRDKGYRQPQHF TGTGCCACCAGCAGAGATAAGGGGTACAGACAGCCCCAGCATTTT
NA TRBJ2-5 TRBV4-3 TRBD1 CASSQDVSGGETQYF TGCGCCAGCAGCCAAGATGTGTCAGGGGGAGAGACCCAGTACTTC